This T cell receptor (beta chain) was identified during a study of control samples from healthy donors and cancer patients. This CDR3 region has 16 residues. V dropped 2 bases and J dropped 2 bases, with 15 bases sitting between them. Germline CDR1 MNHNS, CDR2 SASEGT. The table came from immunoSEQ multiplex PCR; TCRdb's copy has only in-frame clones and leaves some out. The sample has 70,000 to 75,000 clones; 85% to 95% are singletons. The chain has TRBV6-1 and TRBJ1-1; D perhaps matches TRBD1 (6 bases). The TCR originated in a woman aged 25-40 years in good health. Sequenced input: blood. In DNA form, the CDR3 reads TGTGCCAGCAGTGAATCTGGGGGGGCGAGAAACACTGAAGCTTTCTTT. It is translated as CASSESGGARNTEAFF.